This TCR beta chain was observed in a study of cytomegalovirus exposure and HLA in healthy donors. The PCR made use of 60 Vbeta and 13 Jbeta primers. Profiled with immunoSEQ multiplex PCR; TCRdb holds only in-frame clones, not every one. Of about 150,000 clones in the sample, 77% were seen once. Germline lookup yields CDR1 MNHNY and CDR2 SVGAGI (reference sequence). Trimming stripped 4 bases from V and 3 bases from J, with 3 bases between. The CDR3 is 12 residues long. The source material was PBMCs. The receptor was derived from a woman under 40 in good health and CMV-seropositive. The V call is TRBV6-6, the J call TRBJ2-2; D is unresolved. CDR3 bases: TGTGCCAGCAGTTCCTACACCGGGGAGCTGTTTTTT. It yields the protein CASSSYTGELFF.